These T cell receptor beta chains were read from a single sample in a study of response to subunit inactivated influenza vaccine. TCRdb ran MiXCR on the RT-PCR reads and lists one entry per CDR3 protein. In the table there are about half a million distinct CDR3 sequences, around 8% of which are singletons. This specimen was PBMCs from blood, taken around 25 months after vaccination. Source of these receptors: a man between 50 and 69 years old who received an inactivated influenza vaccine. Each CDR3 is given with its conserved first and last residue. The order of the fields is CDR3 length, clone size, D gene, J gene, V gene, CDR3 protein, CDR3 DNA. The D gene is left open where the match is weak. Some rows have no size entry. The others give once, few or many, or a class for an expanded clone.

17	few	TRBD2	TRBJ2-5	TRBV15	CATSRDVTAGGLETQYF	TGTGCCACCAGCAGAGATGTGACGGCGGGGGGTTTGGAGACCCAGTACTTC
14	many	.	TRBJ1-2	TRBV3-1	CASSQELQVGGYTF	TGTGCCAGCAGCCAAGAGTTGCAGGTCGGTGGCTACACCTTC
16	.	.	TRBJ2-5	TRBV20-1	CSAGRFRLADKETQYF	TGCAGTGCGGGGCGGTTTCGGCTAGCAGACAAAGAGACCCAGTACTTC
13	.	.	TRBJ1-5	TRBV20-1	CSARDVRGQPQHF	TGCAGTGCTAGAGATGTTAGGGGTCAGCCCCAGCATTTT
13	many	TRBD1	TRBJ2-7	TRBV10-3	CAITTGQGYEQYF	TGTGCCATCACCACGGGACAGGGATACGAGCAGTACTTC
15	few	TRBD2	TRBJ2-7	TRBV29-1	CSVRGTSGSGHEQYF	TGCAGCGTCCGAGGGACTAGCGGGAGTGGGCACGAGCAGTACTTC
16	.	TRBD1	TRBJ1-1	TRBV4-3	CASSQEPGQGNSEAFF	TGCGCCAGCAGCCAAGAACCGGGACAGGGGAATTCTGAAGCTTTCTTT
13	.	.	TRBJ2-1	TRBV7-2	CASSFTKVNEQFF	TGTGCCAGCAGCTTCACAAAGGTCAATGAGCAGTTCTTC
15	many	TRBD1	TRBJ2-2	TRBV12-3/TRBV12-4	CASSRRQGLTGELFF	TGTGCCAGCAGCCGCAGACAGGGGCTCACCGGGGAGCTGTTTTTT
16	.	TRBD1	TRBJ2-2	TRBV12-3/TRBV12-4	CASSLGQGINTGELFF	TGTGCCAGCAGTCTGGGACAGGGGATAAACACCGGGGAGCTGTTTTTT
13	many	.	TRBJ2-1	TRBV5-1	CASSSGAFNEQFF	TGCGCCAGCAGCTCGGGGGCCTTCAATGAGCAGTTCTTC
14	many	.	TRBJ2-2	TRBV5-1	CASSSQGNTGELFF	TGCGCCAGCAGCTCCCAGGGGAACACCGGGGAGCTGTTTTTT
16	few	.	TRBJ2-1	TRBV12-3/TRBV12-4	CASTTLGASSYNEQFF	TGTGCCAGCACTACCTTGGGAGCTAGCTCCTACAATGAGCAGTTCTTC
12	many	.	TRBJ2-5	TRBV29-1	CSVEAGRETQYF	TGCAGCGTTGAGGCGGGTAGAGAGACCCAGTACTTC
13	few	.	TRBJ1-2	TRBV2	CASSEGRNYGYTF	TGTGCCAGCAGTGAAGGCAGGAACTATGGCTACACCTTC
12	few	.	TRBJ1-1	TRBV20-1	CSARVWLAEAFF	TGCAGTGCTAGAGTCTGGTTGGCTGAAGCTTTCTTT
15	few	.	TRBJ2-7	TRBV5-5	CASSLGGTASYEQYF	TGTGCCAGCAGCTTGGGAGGGACTGCCTCCTACGAGCAGTACTTC
14	few	TRBD2	TRBJ2-1	TRBV20-1	CSAKPGLDLNEQFF	TGCAGTGCTAAACCGGGACTAGACTTAAATGAGCAGTTCTTC
16	few	.	TRBJ2-2	TRBV4-3	CASSQVSAGWTGELFF	TGCGCCAGCAGCCAAGTTTCGGCGGGGTGGACCGGGGAGCTGTTTTTT
13	.	.	TRBJ2-1	TRBV20-1	CSADSYRGSGQFF	TGCAGTGCCGACAGTTATCGGGGTTCGGGTCAGTTCTTC
13	few	.	TRBJ1-4	TRBV4-1	CASSQGRVSELFF	TGCGCCAGCAGCCAAGGGAGGGTTTCGGAACTGTTTTTT
17	few	.	TRBJ2-2	TRBV20-1	CSARRGTGQLNTGELFF	TGCAGTGCTAGACGCGGGACGGGACAGCTCAACACCGGGGAGCTGTTTTTT
13	many	TRBD1	TRBJ1-2	TRBV7-2	CASSQDRDYGYTF	TGTGCCAGCAGCCAGGACAGGGACTATGGCTACACCTTC
15	.	.	TRBJ1-1	TRBV4-3	CASSQGGLRNTEAFF	TGCGCCAGCAGCCAAGGGGGACTGAGGAACACTGAAGCTTTCTTT
18	many	TRBD2	TRBJ2-3	TRBV11-2	CASSSRFPTSGRTDTQYF	TGTGCCAGCAGCTCTCGTTTTCCGACTAGCGGGAGAACAGATACGCAGTATTTT
14	many	.	TRBJ2-7	TRBV11-2	CASSLARQTYEQYF	TGTGCCAGCAGCTTAGCGCGACAGACCTACGAGCAGTACTTC
15	few	.	TRBJ2-1	TRBV7-6	CASSSMASTYNEQFF	TGTGCCAGCAGCAGTATGGCAAGCACCTACAATGAGCAGTTCTTC
14	many	.	TRBJ2-1	TRBV4-3	CASSQAGGYNEQFF	TGCGCCAGCAGCCAAGCCGGTGGTTACAATGAGCAGTTCTTC
13	.	TRBD1	TRBJ1-1	TRBV20-1	CSTETGGNTEAFF	TGCAGTACGGAGACAGGGGGGAACACTGAAGCTTTCTTT
13	.	.	TRBJ2-1	TRBV18	CASSPWGQDEQFF	TGTGCCAGCTCACCATGGGGCCAGGATGAGCAGTTCTTC
13	.	.	TRBJ2-3	TRBV9	CASRGGAADTQYF	TGTGCCAGCAGGGGCGGAGCAGCAGATACGCAGTATTTT
11	.	.	TRBJ2-7	TRBV28	CASTDTYEQYF	TGTGCCAGCACCGATACCTACGAGCAGTACTTC
15	few	.	TRBJ2-2	TRBV20-1	CSAPPGGGLTGELFF	TGCAGTGCACCTCCCGGGGGCGGTCTCACCGGGGAGCTGTTTTTT
13	.	.	TRBJ2-5	TRBV27	CASSLRVRETQYF	TGTGCCAGCAGTTTAAGAGTTAGAGAGACCCAGTACTTC
15	few	.	TRBJ2-7	TRBV4-3	CASSQLVGGTYEQYF	TGCGCCAGCAGCCAATTGGTCGGCGGGACCTACGAGCAGTACTTC
16	many	TRBD1	TRBJ1-3	TRBV7-8	CASSFGTVLSGNTPHF	TGTGCCAGCAGCTTCGGGACAGTCCTCTCTGGAAACACCCCCCATTTT
12	.	.	TRBJ2-7	TRBV14	CASSHFGYVQYF	TGTGCCAGCAGCCATTTCGGGTACGTGCAGTACTTC
16	many	TRBD1	TRBJ1-2	TRBV2	CASMTVGRGLAYGYTF	TGTGCCAGCATGACAGTGGGCAGGGGGCTGGCCTATGGCTACACCTTC
11	many	.	TRBJ2-5	TRBV7-9	CASNPQETQYF	TGTGCCAGTAATCCACAAGAGACCCAGTACTTC
16	.	.	TRBJ1-1	TRBV5-5	CASSLEGGPLNTEAFF	TGTGCCAGCAGCCTAGAGGGTGGACCCTTGAACACTGAAGCTTTCTTT
14	few	TRBD1	TRBJ1-2	TRBV5-8	CASNLPGQVLGYTF	TGTGCCAGCAACTTACCGGGACAGGTGTTAGGCTACACCTTC
13	.	.	TRBJ2-7	TRBV20-1	CSAQPGGDYEQYF	TGCAGTGCCCAGCCGGGCGGTGATTACGAGCAGTACTTC
15	.	.	TRBJ2-7	TRBV3-1	CASSLSSGRSYEQYF	TGTGCCAGCAGCCTGAGTAGTGGGCGCTCCTACGAGCAGTACTTC
14	.	.	TRBJ2-7	TRBV11-2	CASSTQTVIYEQYF	TGTGCCAGCAGCACTCAGACAGTGATCTACGAGCAGTACTTC
14	many	.	TRBJ1-5	TRBV12-3/TRBV12-4	CASSGDGSNQPQHF	TGTGCCAGCAGTGGGGACGGCTCCAATCAGCCCCAGCATTTT
14	few	TRBD2	TRBJ2-5	TRBV5-1	CASSQGGSGETQYF	TGCGCCAGCAGCCAGGGAGGGAGCGGAGAGACCCAGTACTTC
15	many	TRBD1	TRBJ2-7	TRBV25-1	CASSAGQGAIYEQYF	TGTGCCAGCAGCGCGGGACAGGGGGCGATCTACGAGCAGTACTTC
16	.	TRBD2	TRBJ2-3	TRBV20-1	CSASILRGGPTDTQYF	TGCAGTGCTAGTATTTTGCGGGGGGGGCCCACAGATACGCAGTATTTT
14	many	.	TRBJ1-1	TRBV5-1	CASSLVYVNTEAFF	TGCGCCAGCAGCTTGGTATACGTGAACACTGAAGCTTTCTTT
19	few	.	TRBJ1-5	TRBV15	CATSREGARRKNSNQPQHF	TGTGCCACCAGCAGAGAGGGGGCTCGACGAAAGAATAGCAATCAGCCCCAGCATTTT
16	many	.	TRBJ1-2	TRBV9	CASSVGPLAINYGYTF	TGTGCCAGCAGCGTAGGACCTCTAGCTATTAACTATGGCTACACCTTC